This T cell receptor beta chain is from a study of Graves' ophthalmopathy and Graves' hyperthyroidism. V lost 1 base and J lost 8, with 14 bases in between. The CDR3 has 14 amino acids. Amplifying from RNA transcripts, the study obtained TCR beta CDR3 regions. First-round RT-PCR with HTBI primers preceded a second-round multiplex PCR. From the multiplex PCR reads, TCRdb called clonotypes with MiXCR, one entry per CDR3 protein. The sample carries about 400,000 distinct CDR3 sequences, roughly 18% recorded once. The receptor was isolated from a woman under 30 with Graves' ophthalmopathy. Sequenced: peripheral blood. The gene calls are TRBV12-3 or TRBV12-4 and TRBJ1-2; D gene uncertain. For the CDR3, the DNA is TGTGCCAGCAGTTTAGTAGGACGGCCCTCGGGCTACACCTTC. This translates into CASSLVGRPSGYTF.